The clone carrying this T cell receptor (beta chain) came up many times. The antigen remains unidentified. TCRdb called the reads again in MiXCR, with one record for every CDR3 protein. The sample carries under 95,000 distinct CDR3 sequences, 4% recorded once. The data originate from a study of T cell repertoires in cytomegalovirus infection. About the study: It was the public TCR beta signatures that indicated both CMV infection and matching HLA type. Study-level points and caveats: In two of eight donors, the top clonotype was HLA-C-restricted CMV-specific.

This CDR3 has 15 amino acids. Between the trimmed V and J ends, which lost 5 bases and 0 bases, there was a span of 11 bases. Germline V gene lookup returns CDR1 SGHVS and CDR2 FQNEAQ. The V and J genes are TRBV7-8 and TRBJ2-1; D might be TRBD2 (5 bases). The specimen was PBMCs. The TCR originated in a human donor in good health (CMV status not recorded). Some clones in this sample may be carry-over from other donors' samples. As DNA, the CDR3 is TGTGCCAGCAGCCTCGGGGAAAGCTCCTACAATGAGCAGTTCTTC. This gives the protein CASSLGESSYNEQFF.